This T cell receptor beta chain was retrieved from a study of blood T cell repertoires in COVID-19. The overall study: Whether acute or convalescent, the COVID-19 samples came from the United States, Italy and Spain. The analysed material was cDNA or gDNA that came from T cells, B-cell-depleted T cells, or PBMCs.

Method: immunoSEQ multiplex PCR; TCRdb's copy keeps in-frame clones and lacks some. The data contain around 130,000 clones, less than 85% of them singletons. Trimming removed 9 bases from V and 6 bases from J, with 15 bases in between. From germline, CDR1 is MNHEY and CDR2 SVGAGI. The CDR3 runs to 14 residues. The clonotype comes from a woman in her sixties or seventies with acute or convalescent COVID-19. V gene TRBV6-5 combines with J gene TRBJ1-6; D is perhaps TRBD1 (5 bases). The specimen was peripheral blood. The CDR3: CASKPGNLNSPLHF. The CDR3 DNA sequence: TGTGCCAGTAAACCAGGGAACCTTAATTCACCCCTCCACTTT.